This TCR beta chain originates from a study of read filtering for tumor transcriptome and immune sequencing. Study-wide findings and caveats: Without single-read clonotypes, shared clonotype proportions correlated more between IR-seq and RNA-seq. Sorted CD138-negative bone marrow cells were not purified T cells. Even smaller IR-seq throughput identified most shared clonotypes.

At the time of active disease, bone marrow was collected from every patient. The CDR3 has 15 residues. Trimming removed 2 bases from V and 0 bases from J, with 8 bases in between. Germline CDR1 and CDR2: SGHVS and FQNEAQ. This library used 300 to 450 ng RNA and molecular barcoded adaptors spanning alpha/delta and beta/gamma chains. TCRdb redid the calling of the reads with MiXCR, one entry per CDR3 protein. Of about 62,000 distinct CDR3 sequences detected, roughly 19% appear once; the ten largest clones hold around 9.9%. This clonotype was counted at least ten times. The antigen is not known. The chain combines TRBV7-8 with TRBJ2-1, with D unclear. The specimen was a population of CD138-negative cells sorted from bone marrow. The sequence came from a donor over 35 with multiple myeloma. For the CDR3, the DNA is TGTGCCAGCAGCTTACGCAGGAACTCCTACAATGAGCAGTTCTTC. This encodes CASSLRRNSYNEQFF.